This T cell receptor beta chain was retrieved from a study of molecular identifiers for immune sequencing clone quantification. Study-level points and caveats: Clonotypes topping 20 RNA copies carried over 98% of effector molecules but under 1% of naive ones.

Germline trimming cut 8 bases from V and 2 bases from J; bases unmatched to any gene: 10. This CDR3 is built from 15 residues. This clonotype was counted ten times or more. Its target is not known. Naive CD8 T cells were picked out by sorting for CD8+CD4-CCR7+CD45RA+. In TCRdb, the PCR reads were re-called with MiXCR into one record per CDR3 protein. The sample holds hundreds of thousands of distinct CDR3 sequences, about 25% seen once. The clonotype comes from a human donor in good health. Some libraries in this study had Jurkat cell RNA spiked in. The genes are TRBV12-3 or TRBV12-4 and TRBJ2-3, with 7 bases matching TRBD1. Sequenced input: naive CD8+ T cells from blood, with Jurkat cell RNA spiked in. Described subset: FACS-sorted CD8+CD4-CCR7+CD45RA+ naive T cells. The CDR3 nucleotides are TGTGCCAGCGGTACTGACAGGGCGTTCACAGATACGCAGTATTTT. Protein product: CASGTDRAFTDTQYF.